The source of this T cell receptor beta chain is a study of blood T cells in healthy people across ages. Overall study results and limits: Versus aged donors, long-lived donors had higher diversity and more naive CD4+ cells. With naive T cell percentage, TCR beta diversity showed a strong correlation.

Trimming took 0 bases from V and 4 from J; bases not matched to a gene: 14. The CDR3 covers 20 residues. Germline V gene data show CDR1 as LNHNV and CDR2 as YYDKDF (reference sequence). As concerns this clonotype: No antigen is known for it.

The second PCR ran about 6 to 11 cycles with a sample-barcoded 5' primer and J-beta primers. Template switching added a 12-random-nucleotide identifier to every cDNA molecule. TCRdb itself ran the 5' RACE reads through MiXCR, one entry per CDR3 protein. The sample carries approximately 800,000 distinct CDR3 sequences, about 42% recorded once. Every participating donor contributed 8.5 to 10 milliliters of peripheral blood through a draw. V gene TRBV15 combines with J gene TRBJ2-2; TRBD2 matches at 10 bases. The origin of this receptor is a man of 80 years or more in good health. What was sequenced was blood. This chain's CDR3 is CATSREILAGRNFGTGELFF. The CDR3 nucleotides read TGTGCCACCAGCAGAGAGATACTAGCGGGAAGGAATTTTGGCACCGGGGAGCTGTTTTTT.